One and the same sample provided the 28 T cell receptor beta chains below, sequenced in a study of early T cells in non-severe SARS-CoV-2 infection. MiXCR, applied by TCRdb to the 5' RACE reads, yields one record per CDR3 protein. The sample holds roughly 88,000 distinct CDR3 sequences; around 15% are singletons and the top ten take under 6.5%. Sequencing was performed on whole blood. The receptors stem from an adult who was a healthcare worker with PCR-confirmed SARS-CoV-2 infection or an uninfected control (not recorded which).

V is TRBV7-2 and J is TRBJ1-6; D possibly corresponds to TRBD1 (6 bases). V lost 5 bases to trimming and J lost 7 bases, with 18 bases between them. CDR1 SGHTA and CDR2 FQGNSA come from the germline V gene. This CDR3 is 16 amino acids long. Here the CDR3 reads CASSHRKGGTNSPLHF. The CDR3 DNA reads TGTGCCAGCAGCCACAGGAAGGGGGGGACGAATTCACCCCTCCACTTT.

This rearrangement joins TRBV3-1 to TRBJ2-1; 9 nucleotides align to TRBD2. Per the germline V gene, CDR1 is LGHDT and CDR2 is YNNKEL (reference sequence). Germline trimming cut 0 bases from V and 2 bases from J; bases unmatched to any gene: 5. This CDR3 spans 17 amino acids. The CDR3 nucleotides read TGTGCCAGCAGCCAAGATCTGAGCGGGGGGACCTACAATGAGCAGTTCTTC. It codes for CASSQDLSGGTYNEQFF.

Only a few counts were recorded for this clonotype. J is TRBJ2-3 and V is TRBV6-1; D call uncertain. The germline V and J ends were trimmed by 5 bases and 4 bases, with 10 bases remaining between them. Germline V CDR1 and CDR2: MNHNS, SASEGT. There are 13 residues in the CDR3. The CDR3 nucleotides are TGTGCCAGCAGTCTCTTAGTGGCAGATACGCAGTATTTT. Protein sequence: CASSLLVADTQYF.

The gene calls are TRBV2 and TRBJ1-3, with a possible D match to TRBD1 (6 bases). Trimming shortened V by 3 bases and J by 0 bases, and 12 bases separated the two germline ends. The CDR3 extends over 16 amino acids. CDR1 and CDR2 (germline): SNHLY, FYNNEI. In DNA, the CDR3 is TGTGCCAGCAGTGAGGGACACCTGAGCTCTGGAAACACCATATATTTT. Encoded protein: CASSEGHLSSGNTIYF.

This clonotype was found once. V and J are TRBV12-3 or TRBV12-4 and TRBJ2-2, with D possibly TRBD2 on 5 matching bases. The CDR3 sequence is 15 residues long. Trimming took 3 bases from V and 3 from J, leaving 11 bases between them. CDR3 sequence reads: CASSFEGSDTGELFF. The CDR3 bases are TGTGCCAGCAGTTTTGAGGGCTCGGACACCGGGGAGCTGTTTTTT.

This clonotype was picked up many times. This chain joins TRBV18 and TRBJ1-2, with D perhaps matching TRBD1 (5 bases). Germline CDR1 KGHSH, CDR2 LQKENI. Trimming left V 3 bases short and J 4 bases short, with 9 bases between. The CDR3 is 13 amino acids. The CDR3 spells CASSPQGGYGYTF. Here the CDR3 DNA reads TGTGCCAGCTCACCCCAGGGAGGCTATGGCTACACCTTC.

This clonotype appeared a few times. This chain joins TRBV5-6 and TRBJ2-3, with TRBD1 matching over 8 bases. CDR1 SGHDT and CDR2 YYEEEE come from the germline V gene. V was pared by 4 bases and J by 3 bases, with 13 bases of the junction left unmatched. The CDR3 contains 17 residues. CDR3 loop: CASSLRTGSFLTDTQYF. In DNA, the CDR3 is TGTGCCAGCAGCCTACGGACAGGGTCCTTCCTGACAGATACGCAGTATTTT.

The table lists this clonotype with a few counts. This rearrangement joins TRBV6-5 to TRBJ2-3, with 11 positions matching TRBD2. Trimming removed 4 bases from V and 6 bases from J; junction bases left unmatched: 6. The CDR3 is 15 residues long. From germline, CDR1 is MNHEY and CDR2 SVGAGI. The CDR3: CASSSGTSGPDTQYF. The CDR3 region has the DNA TGTGCCAGCAGTTCCGGGACTAGCGGTCCGGATACGCAGTATTTT.

A few counts support this clonotype. The chain employs TRBV28 and TRBJ1-5; 8 positions match TRBD1. V was clipped by 6 bases and J by 6 bases; unmatched bases: 7. The CDR3 sequence is 14 residues long. Per the germline V gene, CDR1 is MDHEN and CDR2 is SYDVKM. CDR3 sequence: CASRGWQGAQPQHF. CDR3 coding DNA: TGTGCCAGCAGGGGGTGGCAGGGGGCTCAGCCCCAGCATTTT.

This clonotype was counted only a few times. The chain uses TRBV20-1 and TRBJ2-7; D remains unclear. Germline CDR1 reads DFQATT; CDR2 reads SNEGSKA (reference sequence). Deletions cut 0 bases from V and 5 bases from J, with 11 bases between. The CDR3 is made up of 13 amino acids. The CDR3 bases are TGCAGTGCTAGAGAACCCGACTTGGACGAGCAGTACTTC. This sequence encodes CSAREPDLDEQYF.

The chain employs TRBV12-3 or TRBV12-4 and TRBJ2-2; D is uncertain. Deletions cut 2 bases from V and 3 bases from J, with 13 bases between. CDR3 length: 16 residues. The CDR3 spells CASSLFLRVDTGELFF. CDR3 bases: TGTGCCAGCAGTTTATTCCTCCGGGTTGACACCGGGGAGCTGTTTTTT.

This chain connects TRBV18 to TRBJ1-4; 7 bases map to TRBD1. The CDR3 contains 15 residues. The trim removed 1 base at V and 8 bases at J, leaving 7 bases unmatched. In germline, CDR1 is KGHSH, CDR2 LQKENI. CDR3 sequence (DNA): TGTGCCAGCTCACCACAAAAGCAGGGGGGAGAAAAACTGTTTTTT. It codes for CASSPQKQGGEKLFF. The complete variable domain, with remaining parts taken from reference TRBV18 and TRBJ1-4, reads NAGVMQNPRHLVRRRGQEARLRCSPMKGHSHVYWYRQLPEEGLKFMVYLQKENIIDESGMPKERFSAEFPKEGPSILRIQQVVRGDSAAYFCASSPQKQGGEKLFFGSGTQLSVL.

The chain combines TRBV7-2 with TRBJ2-3, with D perhaps matching TRBD1 (7 bases). The ends were cut back, 11 bases at V and 3 bases at J, with 15 bases in the middle. CDR1 SGHTA and CDR2 FQGNSA come from the germline V gene. The CDR3 spans 13 residues. CDR3 protein: CASGAGGTDTQYF. The CDR3 DNA follows: TGTGCCTCCGGGGCAGGGGGGACAGATACGCAGTATTTT.

This sequence joins TRBV7-6 and TRBJ2-2, with 8 bases identical to TRBD1. With V trimmed by 4 bases and J by 11 bases, 9 bases remained unmatched. The CDR3 sequence is 14 residues long. Germline assignment: CDR1 SGHVS and CDR2 FNYEAQ. CDR3 residues: CASSSDRTGRELFF. The CDR3 bases are TGTGCCAGCAGCTCCGACAGGACAGGGAGAGAGCTGTTTTTT.

This clonotype was observed a handful of times. The chain joins TRBV7-3 to TRBJ2-3; 14 positions agree with TRBD2. Germline V gene data show CDR1 as SGHTA and CDR2 as FQGTGA. This CDR3 has 15 amino acids. With V trimmed by 6 bases and J by 5 bases, 4 bases remained unmatched. This CDR3 is CASSRLAGGQDTQYF. For the CDR3, the DNA is TGTGCCAGCAGTAGACTAGCGGGGGGGCAAGATACGCAGTATTTT.

This clonotype was counted between two and nine times. The genes are TRBV6-5 and TRBJ1-4; D might be TRBD1 (6 bases). The V end was cut by 6 bases, the J end by 7 bases, with 15 bases between. Per the germline V gene, CDR1 is MNHEY and CDR2 is SVGAGI. The CDR3 sequence is 14 residues long. The CDR3 here is CASRSRGLGEKLFF. The CDR3, as DNA: TGTGCCAGCAGAAGCAGGGGTTTGGGTGAAAAACTGTTTTTT.

This clonotype showed up just a few times. This chain joins TRBV10-3 and TRBJ1-4; 8 nucleotides align to TRBD1. Germline V CDR1 and CDR2: ENHRY, SYGVKD. The CDR3 runs 13 residues. J gave up 8 bases and V 3 bases, and 2 bases lay outside the gene matches. DNA of the CDR3: TGTGCCATCAGTGAACAGGGGGGAGAAAAACTGTTTTTT. As protein: CAISEQGGEKLFF.

The chain combines TRBV20-1 with TRBJ2-1; no reliable D call. In germline, CDR1 is DFQATT, CDR2 SNEGSKA (reference sequence). Trimming took off 1 base at V and 4 bases at J, with 11 bases between the two ends. CDR3 length equals 14 residues. CDR3 DNA: TGCAGTGCTAGAGTACTTTGGGGATACAATGAGCAGTTCTTC. Its protein product is CSARVLWGYNEQFF.

The chain joins TRBV20-1 to TRBJ2-7; tentatively, D is TRBD1 (6 bases). The V gene's germline CDR1 is DFQATT and CDR2 SNEGSKA (reference sequence). The CDR3 runs to 12 residues. The ends were cut back, 6 bases at V and 7 bases at J, with 16 bases in the middle. The CDR3 reads CSAPDSRGEQYF. The DNA of the CDR3 is TGCAGTGCGCCGGACAGCCGAGGAGAGCAGTACTTC.

The chain recombines TRBV20-1 with TRBJ2-7; no definite D call. Trimming cost V 3 bases and J 1 base, with 7 bases left between them. Germline V gives CDR1 DFQATT, CDR2 SNEGSKA (reference sequence). This CDR3 has 12 amino acids. CDR3 residues: CSASSRSYEQYF. The CDR3 nucleotides are TGCAGTGCTAGTAGTCGGTCCTACGAGCAGTACTTC.

The chain links TRBV6-2 or TRBV6-3 to TRBJ1-2; D remains ambiguous. Germline CDR1 is MNHEY and CDR2 is SVGEGT. The V end was cut by 8 bases, the J end by 4 bases, with 11 bases between. The CDR3 runs 12 residues. CDR3 residues: CASLGVVYGYTF. The DNA of the CDR3 is TGTGCCAGCTTGGGAGTTGTCTATGGCTACACCTTC.

The chain carries TRBV5-8 and TRBJ2-1; TRBD2 might be the D (6 bases). The V gene's germline CDR1 is SGHTS and CDR2 YDEGEE. V lost 6 bases, J lost 0 bases, and 19 bases lay in between. The CDR3 loop spans 17 amino acids. The CDR3 sequence is CASTPSYGLSSYNEQFF. The CDR3 DNA follows: TGTGCCAGCACCCCTTCTTATGGACTAAGCTCCTACAATGAGCAGTTCTTC. Variable domain in full (rest from reference TRBV5-8 and TRBJ2-1): EAGVTQSPTHLIKTRGQQATLRCSPISGHTSVYWYQQALGLGLQFLLWYDEGEERNRGNFPPRFSGRQFPNYSSELNVNALELEDSALYLCASTPSYGLSSYNEQFFGPGTRLTVL.

The chain uses TRBV25-1 and TRBJ1-3; weak D call: TRBD1 (5 bases). The CDR3 has 17 residues. V shed 4 bases and J shed 0 bases, with 16 bases lying between them. CDR1 MGHDK and CDR2 SYGVNS come from the germline V gene. The CDR3, as DNA: TGTGCCAGCAGTGCCCCAGGGCTCGCCTCCTCTGGAAACACCATATATTTT. Protein sequence: CASSAPGLASSGNTIYF.

This clonotype is labeled as medium-sized. The rearrangement links TRBV28 to TRBJ1-4; 7 positions agree with TRBD1. The germline V gene has CDR1 MDHEN and CDR2 SYDVKM. V lost 6 bases and J lost 1; bases outside the gene matches: 5. CDR3 length equals 15 residues. The CDR3 region is CASRSHRGTNEKLFF. The CDR3 DNA follows: TGTGCCAGCAGATCACACAGGGGAACTAATGAAAAACTGTTTTTT.

The V and J genes are TRBV9 and TRBJ2-7, with 10 bases aligning to TRBD2. The CDR3 totals 14 residues. V lost 3 bases, J lost 5 bases, and 5 bases stayed unmatched. Germline V CDR1 and CDR2: SGDLS, YYNGEE. This CDR3 reads CASSGSGLANEQYF. Here the CDR3 DNA reads TGTGCCAGCAGCGGATCGGGACTAGCGAACGAGCAGTACTTC.

The sample holds many counts of this clonotype. V gene TRBV11-2 combines with J gene TRBJ1-4; D unclear. The CDR3 extends over 15 amino acids. Trimming pared 5 bases from V and 5 bases from J, leaving 15 bases between. CDR1 and CDR2 from the germline V gene are SGHAT and FQNNGV. The CDR3 reads CASSKPSSGNEKLFF. As DNA, the CDR3 is TGTGCCAGCAGCAAACCAAGTTCGGGAAATGAAAAACTGTTTTTT. Filled out from reference TRBV11-2 and TRBJ1-4, the complete variable domain reads EAGVAQSPRYKIIEKRQSVAFWCNPISGHATLYWYQQILGQGPKLLIQFQNNGVVDDSQLPKDRFSAERLKGVDSTLKIQPAKLEDSAVYLCASSKPSSGNEKLFFGSGTQLSVL.

This clonotype was picked up many times. This sequence joins TRBV20-1 and TRBJ2-1; 11 bases agree with TRBD2. CDR1 is DFQATT, CDR2 SNEGSKA, per germline (reference sequence). The CDR3 has 14 residues. V lost 6 bases to trimming and J lost 4 bases; unmatched junction nucleotides: 5. The CDR3 bases are TGCAGTGCCGCTAGCGGGGGGCTTTACAATGAGCAGTTCTTC. Amino acid sequence: CSAASGGLYNEQFF.

The chain recombines TRBV29-1 with TRBJ1-1, with 9 bases fitting TRBD1. Germline V gene data show CDR1 as SQVTM and CDR2 as ANQGSEA. V dropped 4 bases and J dropped 4; count of bases not matched to a gene: 4. This CDR3 has 13 amino acids. The CDR3 nucleotides are TGCAGCGTTGCTGGGACAGGGTCCACTGAAGCTTTCTTT. Protein product: CSVAGTGSTEAFF.